This T cell receptor (beta chain) was sequenced during a study of OX40 agonist ivuxolimab in advanced cancers. At the level of the study: In this trial design, patients received ivuxolimab intravenously at 0.01 to 10 mg/kg every 2 weeks. Approximately 40% of patients had received prior checkpoint inhibitor therapy. Findings and caveats of the study: Determination of antigen specificity was not performed for the expanded peripheral T cells. Circulating CD4+ and CD8+ T cells showed clonal expansion by week 6 at 0.1 to 3.0 mg/kg.

In regard to this clone: Its antigen remains unidentified.

This CDR3 has 13 amino acids. V shed 3 bases and J shed 2 bases, with 7 bases lying between them. Germline lookup yields CDR1 LNHDA and CDR2 SQIVND (reference sequence). Sequenced by immunoSEQ multiplex PCR; TCRdb stores in-frame clones only, minus some. The sample includes about 89,000 clones, 90% to 95% seen only once; the top ten take about 0.24%. This chain joins TRBV19 and TRBJ2-5; D ambiguous. This clonotype was sampled from an adult with an advanced solid tumor such as melanoma, head and neck, liver or kidney cancer. This specimen was CD4+ or CD8+ T cells sorted from blood, taken in a trial of the OX40 agonist ivuxolimab. The chain's CDR3 is CASSIPRQETQYF. In DNA form, the CDR3 reads TGTGCCAGTAGTATCCCCCGGCAAGAGACCCAGTACTTC.